One sample yielded the 21 T cell receptor beta chains listed below, sequenced in a study of CD8 T cells in Susac syndrome. Reverse transcription of about 0.5 to 1 ug RNA was carried out with random hexamers. TCRdb itself ran the immunoSEQ multiplex PCR reads through MiXCR, one entry per CDR3 protein. The data contain some 170,000 distinct CDR3 sequences, 85% to 95% of them seen just once; the ten biggest clones take up 0.085% to 0.1%. Sequencing was carried out using CD4+ T cells from PBMCs. The receptors were gathered from a human donor with Susac syndrome.

V is TRBV20-1 and J is TRBJ2-7; D gene unclear. The V end was cut by 1 base, the J end by 3 bases, with 13 bases between. CDR3 length equals 14 residues. Germline V gene lookup returns CDR1 DFQATT and CDR2 SNEGSKA (reference sequence). DNA of the CDR3: TGCAGTGCTAGAGGGTTCCCCGACGGCTACGAGCAGTACTTC. It codes for CSARGFPDGYEQYF.

This chain joins TRBV13 and TRBJ2-4, with 14 positions matching TRBD2. Germline V gives CDR1 PRHDT, CDR2 FYEKMQ (reference sequence). The CDR3 extends over 16 amino acids. Trimming took 5 bases from V and 9 from J; bases not matched to a gene: 9. The DNA of the CDR3 is TGTGCCAGCAGCCACACGGGACTAGCGGGGGAAAGCATTCAGTACTTC. Its protein product is CASSHTGLAGESIQYF.

V and J are TRBV20-1 and TRBJ1-2, with unresolved D. V lost 4 bases and J 1 base, leaving 10 bases between the germline ends. Germline V gives CDR1 DFQATT, CDR2 SNEGSKA (reference sequence). This CDR3 has 13 amino acids. CDR3 sequence: CSATLDINYGYTF. DNA of the CDR3: TGCAGTGCTACTCTAGACATTAACTATGGCTACACCTTC.

This clonotype appeared once. The chain has TRBV4-3 and TRBJ2-6; D call uncertain. Germline V gives CDR1 LGHNA, CDR2 YSLEER. The V and J ends lost 4 bases and 3 bases respectively, with 4 bases between them. CDR3 length: 13 residues. The CDR3 sequence is CASSPLGANVLTF. As DNA, the CDR3 is TGCGCCAGCAGCCCACTTGGGGCCAACGTCCTGACTTTC.

This clonotype was observed a single time. The V gene is TRBV12-3 or TRBV12-4, the J gene TRBJ2-3, with a weak D call TRBD2 (6 bases). The CDR3 is made up of 13 amino acids. V shed 6 bases and J shed 8 bases, with 15 bases lying between them. The DNA of the CDR3 is TGTGCCAGCAGAATGGAGGGGCGCCTTACGCAGTATTTT. This codes for CASRMEGRLTQYF.

The rearrangement uses TRBV2 and TRBJ2-4, with D tentatively TRBD1 (6 bases). The germline V and J ends were trimmed by 8 bases and 1 base, with 18 bases remaining between them. Germline CDR1 is SNHLY and CDR2 is FYNNEI. This CDR3 spans 16 amino acids. CDR3 bases: TGTGCCAGCGGATTCAACAGGGACGGGGCCAAAAACATTCAGTACTTC. Amino acid sequence: CASGFNRDGAKNIQYF. Based on the CDR3 plus reference TRBV2 and TRBJ2-4, the full variable domain is EPEVTQTPSHQVTQMGQEVILRCVPISNHLYFYWYRQILGQKVEFLVSFYNNEISEKSEIFDDQFSVERPDGSNFTLKIRSTKLEDSAMYFCASGFNRDGAKNIQYFGAGTRLSVL.

The chain links TRBV15 to TRBJ1-5; the D is unclear. This CDR3 is built from 14 residues. V was pared by 5 bases and J by 7 bases, with 15 bases between. Germline lookup yields CDR1 LNHNV and CDR2 YYDKDF (reference sequence). The DNA of the CDR3 is TGTGCCACCAGCCTCGATTACTCTCAGCAGCCCCAGCATTTT. Translating it yields CATSLDYSQQPQHF.

The rearrangement joins TRBV4-2 to TRBJ1-2, with D possibly TRBD1 on 6 matching bases. Deletions cut 6 bases from V and 5 bases from J, with 22 bases between. This CDR3 is 16 amino acids long. The germline gives CDR1 LGHNA, CDR2 YNFKEQ. The CDR3 spells CASRSSAGATGYGYTF. As DNA, the CDR3 is TGTGCCAGCAGGTCAAGTGCAGGGGCAACTGGGTATGGCTACACCTTC.

The CDR3 is CASSRARELFF. The DNA of the CDR3 is TGTGCCAGCAGCCGAGCACGGGAGCTGTTTTTT. The chain carries TRBV3-1 and TRBJ2-2; D remains unclear. Germline V gene sequence: CDR1 LGHDT, CDR2 YNNKEL (reference sequence). The germline V and J ends were trimmed by 4 bases and 9 bases, with 6 bases remaining between them. The CDR3 is 11 amino acids.

V is TRBV7-9 and J is TRBJ2-3; tentatively, D is TRBD1 or TRBD2 (5 bases each). The germline CDR1 and CDR2 sequences are SEHNR and FQNEAQ (reference sequence). V shed 3 bases and J shed 3 bases, with 7 bases lying between them. The CDR3 consists of 13 residues. The CDR3, as DNA: TGTGCCAGCAGCTTCGGGACGACAGATACGCAGTATTTT. It codes for CASSFGTTDTQYF.

The V gene is TRBV30, the J gene TRBJ1-2, with a possible D match to TRBD1 (5 bases). Trimming took 1 base from V and 8 from J, leaving 8 bases between them. Germline CDR1 is GTSNPN and CDR2 is SVGIG (reference sequence). This CDR3 has 11 residues. The CDR3 nucleotides are TGTGCCTGGAGTGGTGGGGGGGGCTACACCTTC. It is translated as CAWSGGGGYTF.

V usage is TRBV12-3 or TRBV12-4 and J usage is TRBJ2-5; weak D call: TRBD2 (6 bases). The CDR3 extends over 16 amino acids. V lost 1 base and J lost 1, with 13 bases in between. CDR3 sequence: CASSLGPGEGQETQYF. CDR3 nucleotides: TGTGCCAGCAGTTTAGGGCCGGGGGAAGGCCAAGAGACCCAGTACTTC.

Here the CDR3 reads CAWSNRMNTEAFF. Here the CDR3 DNA reads TGTGCCTGGAGTAACAGGATGAACACTGAAGCTTTCTTT. The chain uses TRBV30 and TRBJ1-1; possible D gene TRBD1, 5 bases. The germline V and J ends were trimmed by 2 bases and 0 bases, with 7 bases remaining between them. The germline V gene encodes CDR1 GTSNPN and CDR2 SVGIG (reference sequence). This CDR3 spans 13 amino acids. The full variable domain, rest sourced from reference TRBV30 and TRBJ1-1, is SQTIHQWPATLVQPVGSPLSLECTVEGTSNPNLYWYRQAAGRGLQLLFYSVGIGQISSEVPQNLSASRPQDRQFILSSKKLLLSDSGFYLCAWSNRMNTEAFFGQGTRLTVV.

This chain uses TRBV20-1 with TRBJ1-5; D gene ambiguous. V lost 1 base and J lost 1, with 8 bases in between. CDR3 length: 14 residues. In germline, CDR1 is DFQATT, CDR2 SNEGSKA (reference sequence). CDR3 amino acids: CSARGVTSNQPQHF. For the CDR3, the DNA is TGCAGTGCTAGAGGGGTCACGAGCAATCAGCCCCAGCATTTT.

The CDR3 here is CASSFLDQQYF. The CDR3 nucleotides read TGTGCCAGCAGCTTTTTGGACCAGCAGTATTTT. V and J are TRBV7-9 and TRBJ2-3; D remains unclear. V was cut by 3 bases and J by 11 bases, with 9 bases left in between. The CDR3 totals 11 residues. Germline V gives CDR1 SEHNR, CDR2 FQNEAQ (reference sequence).

The V and J genes are TRBV10-3 and TRBJ2-7; the match to TRBD2 covers 11 bases. The length of the CDR3 is 14 residues. Germline values: CDR1 ENHRY, CDR2 SYGVKD. Losses at the gene ends were 6 bases for V and 5 bases for J; bases not matched to a gene: 6. The CDR3 nucleotides read TGTGCCATCAGAGATAGCGGGAGGGTTCACGAGCAGTACTTC. It encodes CAIRDSGRVHEQYF.

The chain couples TRBV20-1 to TRBJ2-1; 12 bases fit TRBD1. The CDR3 is 19 residues long. The J segment lost 6 bases and the V segment lost 5 bases, leaving 20 bases of the junction unmatched. The germline gives CDR1 DFQATT, CDR2 SNEGSKA (reference sequence). The CDR3 DNA reads as TGCAGTGCTCTACTAACGGGACAGGGGGCTACATCCTCCGTCAATGAGCAGTTCTTC. The encoded protein is CSALLTGQGATSSVNEQFF.

The gene calls are TRBV5-4 and TRBJ1-2; D is unresolved. This CDR3 has 14 residues. The V end was cut by 0 bases, the J end by 0 bases, with 6 bases between. Looked up from germline, CDR1 is SGHNT and CDR2 is YYREEE (reference sequence). CDR3 sequence: CASSLDTANYGYTF. CDR3 sequence (DNA): TGTGCCAGCAGCTTGGACACAGCTAACTATGGCTACACCTTC.

The rearrangement joins TRBV4-3 to TRBJ2-7; the match to TRBD1 covers 9 bases. This CDR3 spans 16 amino acids. Germline CDR1 and CDR2: LGHNA and YSLEER. V trimming: 1 base; J trimming: 4 bases; junction bases outside the gene matches: 8. The DNA of the CDR3 is TGCGCCAGCAGCCAAGCCCGGACAGGGGCTTCGTACGAGCAGTACTTC. It specifies CASSQARTGASYEQYF.

The chain couples TRBV29-1 to TRBJ1-1; TRBD1 matches 8 bases. CDR1 and CDR2 (germline): SQVTM, ANQGSEA. J gave up 3 bases and V 7 bases, and 7 bases lay outside the gene matches. The CDR3 is 13 residues long. The DNA of the CDR3 is TGCAGCGCGAGACAGGGGTGGGACACTGAAGCTTTCTTT. This encodes CSARQGWDTEAFF. The entire variable domain, with the rest obtained from reference TRBV29-1 and TRBJ1-1, is as follows: SAVISQKPSRDICQRGTSLTIQCQVDSQVTMMFWYRQQPGQSLTLIATANQGSEATYESGFVIDKFPISRPNLTFSTLTVSNMSPEDSSIYLCSARQGWDTEAFFGQGTRLTVV.

This clonotype was observed a single time. The chain employs TRBV6-2 or TRBV6-3 and TRBJ2-1; maybe TRBD1 (5 bases). Per germline, CDR1 MNHEY and CDR2 SVGEGT. Trimming shortened V by 0 bases and J by 9 bases, and 12 bases separated the two germline ends. The CDR3 consists of 14 residues. In nucleotides, the CDR3 is TGTGCCAGCAGTTACTCCGACTGGCAGGGTGAGCAGTTCTTC. It translates to CASSYSDWQGEQFF.